This TCR beta chain was recovered during a study of cytomegalovirus exposure and HLA in healthy donors. Points on this clone: The antigen is undetermined.

Study results and caveats: Upon later analysis, HLA-associated TCR beta chains proved more clonally expanded than other, equally common chains. Later work associated roughly 17,000 TCR beta sequences with HLA alleles at 0.05 false discovery rate.

PCR was performed using 60 Vbeta and 13 Jbeta primers. The method was immunoSEQ multiplex PCR; TCRdb's version includes in-frame clones alone and lacks a portion of them. The profile shows roughly 70,000 clones, about 80% of them singletons. The sequence was obtained from a man aged 50 to 60 in good health and CMV-seronegative. Sequencing was performed on PBMCs.

CDR3 residues: CASSQGGVTDTQYF. DNA of the CDR3: TGCGCCAGCAGCCAAGGCGGGGTTACAGATACGCAGTATTTT. The rearrangement uses TRBV4-1 and TRBJ2-3; maybe TRBD2 (6 bases). V was clipped by 1 base and J by 3 bases, with 8 bases between them. The CDR3 spans 14 residues. Germline V gene lookup returns CDR1 MGHRA and CDR2 YSYEKL.